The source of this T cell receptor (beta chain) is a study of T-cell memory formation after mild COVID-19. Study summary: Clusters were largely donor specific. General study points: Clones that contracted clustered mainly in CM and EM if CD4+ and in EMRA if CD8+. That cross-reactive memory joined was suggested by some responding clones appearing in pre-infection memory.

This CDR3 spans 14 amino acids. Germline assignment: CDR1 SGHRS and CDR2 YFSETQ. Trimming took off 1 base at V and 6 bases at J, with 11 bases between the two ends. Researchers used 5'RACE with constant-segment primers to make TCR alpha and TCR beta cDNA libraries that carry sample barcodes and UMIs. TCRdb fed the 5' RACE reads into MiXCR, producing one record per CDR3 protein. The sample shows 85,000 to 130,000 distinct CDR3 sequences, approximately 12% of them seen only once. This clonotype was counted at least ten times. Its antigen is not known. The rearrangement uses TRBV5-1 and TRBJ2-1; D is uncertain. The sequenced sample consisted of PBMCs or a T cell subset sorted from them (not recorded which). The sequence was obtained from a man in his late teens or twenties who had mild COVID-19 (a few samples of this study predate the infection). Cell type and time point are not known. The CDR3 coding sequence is TGCGCCAGCAGCTTGCAGAGCTTGGGCAATGAGCAGTTCTTC. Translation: CASSLQSLGNEQFF.